This is a list of T cell receptor beta chains from one sample in a study of T cell responses to AZD1222 COVID-19 vaccine. Profiling relied on immunoSEQ multiplex PCR, and the TCRdb table lists in-frame clones only, not all of them. Counted here are approximately 100,000 clones, 87% occurring once; the ten biggest clones make up 15% to 20%. Sequencing used peripheral blood, obtained on day 0 of AZD1222 vaccination. Receptors were obtained from an adult in good health. Each CDR3 is given with its conserved first and last residue. Each record gives: CDR3 DNA, CDR3 protein, CDR3 length, clone size, D gene, J gene, V gene. The D gene is left open where the match is weak. Some rows mark clone size as missing; the rest say once, few, many or name a class of expanded clone.

TGTGCCAGCAGTCGACAGGGCTCTGGCTACACCTTC | CASSRQGSGYTF | 12 | - | TRBD1 | TRBJ1-2 | TRBV6-5
TGTGCCAGCAGTGAAGCCGGAGGGAGGGGTTTGGCAAACACCATATATTTT | CASSEAGGRGLANTIYF | 17 | - | - | TRBJ1-3 | TRBV6-1
TGTGCCAGCAGCCAACAAGCTCTTAGACAGTCTTACACCTTC | CASSQQALRQSYTF | 14 | - | - | TRBJ1-2 | TRBV3-1/TRBV3-2
TGTGCCAGCAGCTCCGGGACAGATACGCAGTATTTT | CASSSGTDTQYF | 12 | - | - | TRBJ2-3 | TRBV7-3
TGTGCCAGCAGCCCACAGACTAGCGGGTTCTCGGGGGAGCAGTACTTC | CASSPQTSGFSGEQYF | 16 | - | TRBD2 | TRBJ2-7 | TRBV9
TGTGCCAGCAGCCCGAGGGGGCAACGTGGAGACTACGAGCAGTACTTC | CASSPRGQRGDYEQYF | 16 | - | TRBD1 | TRBJ2-7 | TRBV7-2
TGTGCCAGCAGCCGGACAGGGGATAGCGAGCAGTACTTC | CASSRTGDSEQYF | 13 | - | TRBD1 | TRBJ2-7 | TRBV7-3
TGTGCCAGCAGCTTGGGGAGGGGCCGGGGAACTGAAGCTTTCTTT | CASSLGRGRGTEAFF | 15 | few | - | TRBJ1-1 | TRBV5-4
TGTGCCAGTAGCCCCATAGGAGGGGGAAGCTCCTACGAGCAGTACTTC | CASSPIGGGSSYEQYF | 16 | - | - | TRBJ2-7 | TRBV19
TGTGCCAGCAGCTTAACGCTGGGGCAGGCCGACAATGAGCAGTTCTTC | CASSLTLGQADNEQFF | 16 | - | - | TRBJ2-1 | TRBV7-3
TGTGCCAGCAGCCAACTTGGACAGATTAACTATGGCTACACCTTC | CASSQLGQINYGYTF | 15 | - | - | TRBJ1-2 | TRBV14
TGTGCCAGCAGCTCCCTGGGCGGGGTCGGGCACGAAAAACTGTTTTTT | CASSSLGGVGHEKLFF | 16 | - | - | TRBJ1-4 | TRBV11-2
TGTGCTAGTGGCCTCCCTAATACCGGGGAGCTGTTTTTT | CASGLPNTGELFF | 13 | - | - | TRBJ2-2 | TRBV12-5
TGTGCCAGCAGCTTAGGGGTTGGGGGCTCCGACGAGCAGTACTTC | CASSLGVGGSDEQYF | 15 | - | - | TRBJ2-7 | TRBV7-8
TGCGCCAGCAGCTTAGGAACAGGGGGCCGGACTGAAGCTTTCTTT | CASSLGTGGRTEAFF | 15 | - | TRBD1 | TRBJ1-1 | TRBV5-1
TGTGCCAGCAGCTTACAACCCTACGAGCAGTACTTC | CASSLQPYEQYF | 12 | - | - | TRBJ2-7 | TRBV11-2
TGTGCCAGCAGCTTAGTAGTTTTCGGTCAGGGTGATTCACCCCTCCACTTT | CASSLVVFGQGDSPLHF | 17 | - | - | TRBJ1-6 | TRBV7-2
TGTGCCAGCAGCCCGTGGACAGACAATCAGCCCCAGCATTTT | CASSPWTDNQPQHF | 14 | - | - | TRBJ1-5 | TRBV6-5
TGTGCCACCAGTGACCCAAGCTCCAAGTCCTATGGCTACACCTTC | CATSDPSSKSYGYTF | 15 | once | - | TRBJ1-2 | TRBV24-1
TGTGCCAGCAGCTTACAACAGGGGAGTACTGAAGCTTTCTTT | CASSLQQGSTEAFF | 14 | - | TRBD1 | TRBJ1-1 | TRBV7-8
TGTGCCAGCAGTTTTGTAGGTACGCAGTATTTT | CASSFVGTQYF | 11 | once | - | TRBJ2-3 | TRBV28
TGTGCCAGCGCCGGGCTCACCGGAGCTGAAGCTTTCTTT | CASAGLTGAEAFF | 13 | - | - | TRBJ1-1 | TRBV18
TGTGCCAGCAGTGACAATCCGGGACAAGGTGACTACGAGCAGTACTTC | CASSDNPGQGDYEQYF | 16 | - | - | TRBJ2-7 | TRBV6-1
TGTGCCAGCAGTGCCCCCGGGACAGGGGGCACAGATACGCAGTATTTT | CASSAPGTGGTDTQYF | 16 | - | TRBD1 | TRBJ2-3 | TRBV6-6
TGTGCCAGCAGCTCCCCCAGCAGGGCTAACCCCTACAATGAGCAGTTCTTC | CASSSPSRANPYNEQFF | 17 | - | - | TRBJ2-1 | TRBV7-6
TGTGCCAGCAGTTTACCCCTTCTGGCAGGGGCCGGCAATTCACCCCTCCACTTT | CASSLPLLAGAGNSPLHF | 18 | - | - | TRBJ1-6 | TRBV28
TGTGCCAGCAGCCCCGGTATCGGGAGCGCCACAGATACGCAGTATTTT | CASSPGIGSATDTQYF | 16 | few | - | TRBJ2-3 | TRBV7-9
TGTGCCAGCAGCTTAGCGCGCTCGAGTTCCTACGAGCAGTACTTC | CASSLARSSSYEQYF | 15 | few | - | TRBJ2-7 | TRBV7-9
TGCGCCAGCAGCCCCAGCCCGGACAGGGTACGCAATGAGCAGTTCTTC | CASSPSPDRVRNEQFF | 16 | - | TRBD1 | TRBJ2-1 | TRBV5-1
TGTGCCAGCAGGGGGAACCTACAAGAGACCCAGTACTTC | CASRGNLQETQYF | 13 | few | - | TRBJ2-5 | TRBV6-5
TGTGCCAGCAGCCGTACAGGGGGCGACGGCTACACCTTC | CASSRTGGDGYTF | 13 | - | TRBD1 | TRBJ1-2 | TRBV28
TGCAGCGCCGCAGGAGGGCCGGGAGAGTGGGACATTCAGTACTTC | CSAAGGPGEWDIQYF | 15 | - | - | TRBJ2-4 | TRBV29-1
TGTGCCAGCAACACTGACACCTATGGCTACACCTTC | CASNTDTYGYTF | 12 | - | - | TRBJ1-2 | TRBV28